The 9 T cell receptor beta chains reported below all come from one sample, sequenced in a study of T cells in Graves' hyperthyroidism and ophthalmopathy. There were TCR beta CDR3 regions amplified from RNA transcripts. The primer set for the first-round RT-PCR of the TCR CDR3 was HTBI. One entry per CDR3 protein results from TCRdb running MiXCR on the multiplex PCR reads. Of about 660,000 distinct CDR3 sequences listed, over 40% are singletons. The sample taken for sequencing was peripheral blood or thyroid tissue (not recorded which). The source of these receptors is an adult man with Graves' disease, either hyperthyroidism or ophthalmopathy (not recorded which).

This clonotype has a count of ten or more. The V and J genes are TRBV2 and TRBJ1-5, with D unclear. Germline V gives CDR1 SNHLY, CDR2 FYNNEI. Trimming took off 6 bases at V and 2 bases at J, with 8 bases between the two ends. This CDR3 region has 13 residues. The CDR3 reads CASRSGGNQPQHF. DNA of the CDR3: TGTGCCAGCAGGAGTGGAGGCAATCAGCCCCAGCATTTT.

This sequence joins TRBV7-9 and TRBJ2-2; D gene ambiguous. This CDR3 spans 10 amino acids. V gave up 5 bases and J gave up 9 bases, with 4 bases separating them. Looked up from germline, CDR1 is SEHNR and CDR2 is FQNEAQ (reference sequence). The CDR3 loop is CASSHRELFF. Written as DNA, the CDR3 is TGTGCCAGCAGCCACCGGGAGCTGTTTTTT. The full variable domain, in which reference TRBV7-9 and TRBJ2-2 provide the parts outside the CDR3, is DTGVSQNPRHKITKRGQNVTFRCDPISEHNRLYWYRQTLGQGPEFLTYFQNEAQLEKSRLLSDRFSAERPKGSFSTLEIQRTEQGDSAMYLCASSHRELFFGEGSRLTVL.

The chain links TRBV7-6 to TRBJ2-7; D is possibly TRBD1 or TRBD2 (5 bases each). CDR1 and CDR2 (germline): SGHVS, FNYEAQ. CDR3 length: 16 residues. V lost 1 base, J lost 2 bases, and 15 bases lay in between. The CDR3 reads CASSLGARDGAYEQYF. The CDR3 DNA sequence: TGTGCCAGCAGCTTAGGAGCCCGGGACGGGGCCTACGAGCAGTACTTC.

The V call is TRBV7-9, the J call TRBJ2-7, with 9 bases lining up with TRBD1. CDR1 SEHNR and CDR2 FQNEAQ come from the germline V gene (reference sequence). With 5 bases clipped from V and 5 bases from J, the junction kept 4 bases outside the gene matches. This CDR3 comprises 13 residues. Here the CDR3 reads CASSIQGADEQYF. The CDR3 nucleotides are TGTGCCAGCAGCATACAGGGGGCTGACGAGCAGTACTTC.

The V call is TRBV7-9, the J call TRBJ1-1; perhaps TRBD1 as D (5 bases). V dropped 8 bases and J dropped 0 bases, with 19 bases sitting between them. This CDR3 region has 16 residues. Germline lookup yields CDR1 SEHNR and CDR2 FQNEAQ (reference sequence). The CDR3 loop is CASFPYPGTLNTEAFF. CDR3 nucleotides: TGTGCCAGCTTCCCCTATCCGGGGACGTTGAACACTGAAGCTTTCTTT.

Note on this clonotype: Given a much more abundant clone one base away, this may be a read error. The chain recombines TRBV7-6 with TRBJ1-1, with D unresolved. The CDR3 contains 16 residues. The germline V gene encodes CDR1 SGHVS and CDR2 FNYEAQ. The CDR3 here is CASSLRLGLVDTEALF. In DNA, the CDR3 is TGTGCCAGCAGCTTACGGTTAGGGTTGGTCGACACTGAAGCTCTCTTT.

This clonotype appeared a few times. The J gene is TRBJ1-6, the V gene TRBV7-2; 8 bases are a match to TRBD1. The CDR3 has 15 amino acids. Germline V gives CDR1 SGHTA, CDR2 FQGNSA. With 6 bases clipped from V and 7 bases from J, the junction kept 8 bases outside the gene matches. The CDR3 loop reads CASRYGQGPNSPLHF. CDR3 DNA: TGTGCCAGCAGATACGGACAGGGACCCAATTCACCCCTCCACTTT.

V usage is TRBV20-1 and J usage is TRBJ1-1; no clear D. This CDR3 has 12 amino acids. Between the trimmed V and J ends, which lost 3 bases and 4 bases, there was a span of 9 bases. Germline V gene lookup returns CDR1 DFQATT and CDR2 SNEGSKA (reference sequence). CDR3 region: CSARREATEAFF. The CDR3, as DNA: TGCAGTGCTAGGAGGGAGGCCACTGAAGCTTTCTTT.

Points on this clonotype: Likely a read error: the CDR3 ends without its conserved phenylalanine or tryptophan. The J gene is TRBJ1-5, the V gene TRBV19, with D possibly matching TRBD1 (6 bases). Trimming took 5 bases from V and 1 from J, leaving 9 bases between them. The CDR3 contains 14 residues. Germline CDR1 LNHDA, CDR2 SQIVND (reference sequence). For the CDR3, the DNA is TGTGCCAGTAGTCCCCAGGGGAGCAATCAGCCCCAGCATCTT. This codes for CASSPQGSNQPQHL.